This TCR beta chain was documented in a study of T cells in Graves' hyperthyroidism and ophthalmopathy. At the level of the study: Blood was drawn when the patient was first diagnosed and still untreated.

The CDR3 regions of TCR beta were amplified from RNA transcripts. HTBI primers drove first-round RT-PCR of the TCR CDR3. MiXCR was run by TCRdb on the multiplex PCR reads, yielding one entry per CDR3 protein. The repertoire has around 760,000 distinct CDR3 sequences, just over 35% of them found once; the top ten carry around a third. The germline CDR1 and CDR2 sequences are ENHRY and SYGVKD. V gave up 0 bases and J gave up 1 base, with 6 bases separating them. The CDR3 totals 14 residues. This clonotype was seen repeatedly, ten times or more. The V call is TRBV10-3, the J call TRBJ1-1; D might be TRBD1 (5 bases). The sequencing input was blood. The sequence derives from a woman aged 40 to 50 with Graves' hyperthyroidism. The CDR3 nucleotides read TGTGCCATCAGTGAGTCGGGGGAGAACACTGAAGCTTTCTTT. As protein: CAISESGENTEAFF.